This T cell receptor (beta chain) stems from a study of T cell repertoires in cytomegalovirus infection. V was clipped by 6 bases and J by 1 base; unmatched bases: 8. The CDR3 sequence is 16 residues long. Germline lookup yields CDR1 LNHDA and CDR2 SQIVND (reference sequence). Each CDR3 protein is one row after TCRdb ran MiXCR on the reads. The profile shows 310,000 or so distinct CDR3 sequences, roughly 15% of them singletons. The TCR originated in a human donor in good health (CMV status not recorded). Some clones in this sample may be carry-over from other donors' samples. The chain joins TRBV19 to TRBJ1-4; TRBD1 agrees at 7 bases. The sequencing sample was made of PBMCs. The CDR3 protein is CASRTGFRGTNEKLFF. CDR3 DNA sequence: TGTGCCAGTAGGACAGGGTTTAGAGGAACTAATGAAAAACTGTTTTTT.